The 8 T cell receptor beta chains in this list originate from one sample, sequenced in a study of cytomegalovirus exposure and HLA in healthy donors. Vbeta (60) and Jbeta (13) primers were used in the PCR. This table comes from immunoSEQ multiplex PCR, and its TCRdb copy is limited to in-frame clones, with some not included. The table has roughly 200,000 clones, approximately 84% seen once; the top ten hold about 3%. Sequencing input: PBMCs. The source of these receptors is a female donor in good health and CMV-seronegative.

The chain has TRBV5-1 and TRBJ2-5; D remains unclear. Germline CDR1 reads SGHRS; CDR2 reads YFSETQ. Trimming cost V 3 bases and J 4 bases, with 16 bases left between them. The CDR3 has 15 residues. CDR3 in DNA: TGCGCCAGCAGCTCCGACCCCAGAGGAACAGAGACCCAGTACTTC. Protein product: CASSSDPRGTETQYF. The full variable domain, completed using reference TRBV5-1 and TRBJ2-5, is KAGVTQTPRYLIKTRGQQVTLSCSPISGHRSVSWYQQTPGQGLQFLFEYFSETQRNKGNFPGRFSGRQFSNSRSEMNVSTLELGDSALYLCASSSDPRGTETQYFGPGTRLLVL.

This clone has just a few counts. This sequence joins TRBV6-5 and TRBJ2-3; D might be TRBD1 (5 bases). Looked up from germline, CDR1 is MNHEY and CDR2 is SVGAGI. This CDR3 region has 14 residues. The V end was cut by 2 bases, the J end by 3 bases, with 9 bases between. DNA for the CDR3: TGTGCCAGCAGTTACAGGGGTGAAACAGATACGCAGTATTTT. The encoded protein is CASSYRGETDTQYF.

The genes are TRBV7-8 and TRBJ1-1; a possible D gene is TRBD1 (5 bases). Trimming pared 3 bases from V and 4 bases from J, leaving 9 bases between. The CDR3 spans 13 residues. Germline lookup yields CDR1 SGHVS and CDR2 FQNEAQ. The CDR3 region has the DNA TGTGCCAGCAGCTTCGGGAGGGGCACTGAAGCTTTCTTT. Translating gives CASSFGRGTEAFF.

The gene calls are TRBV25-1 and TRBJ1-2; a weak D match, TRBD1 (5 bases). V gave up 5 bases and J gave up 6 bases, with 13 bases separating them. Germline CDR1 and CDR2: MGHDK and SYGVNS. The CDR3 is 13 residues long. In nucleotides, the CDR3 is TGTGCCAGCAGTCAGGGCGGGGGGAATGGCTACACCTTC. It codes for CASSQGGGNGYTF.

The table lists this clone with a few counts. This sequence joins TRBV6-4 and TRBJ1-6, with a weak D call TRBD1 (5 bases). The V gene's germline CDR1 is MRHNA and CDR2 SNTAGT. This CDR3 contains 15 residues. Trimming pared 2 bases from V and 6 bases from J, leaving 11 bases between. The DNA for the CDR3 is TGTGCCAGCAGTGACACGGCGGGGGGTAATTCACCCCTCCACTTT. This codes for CASSDTAGGNSPLHF.

V gene TRBV28 combines with J gene TRBJ2-5; 8 nucleotides agree with TRBD1. The J call may be incorrect, as the DNA end agrees better with TRBJ2-7. Germline CDR1 reads MDHEN; CDR2 reads SYDVKM. CDR3 length equals 14 residues. CDR3 protein: CASSLTGDPYEQYF. The CDR3 bases are TGTGCCAGCAGCCTGACAGGGGACCCCTACGAGCAGTACTTC.

This clone was detected once. This chain uses TRBV5-1 with TRBJ2-3; D is unclear. The CDR3 is 15 amino acids. V lost 0 bases, J lost 0 bases, and 8 bases lay in between. The germline V gene has CDR1 SGHRS and CDR2 YFSETQ. In DNA form, the CDR3 reads TGCGCCAGCAGCTTGGTGGGCGCCAGCACAGATACGCAGTATTTT. Protein: CASSLVGASTDTQYF.

This clone was recorded a few times. The J gene is TRBJ1-6, the V gene TRBV15; D uncertain. This CDR3 is built from 15 residues. CDR1 is LNHNV, CDR2 YYDKDF, per germline (reference sequence). V shed 0 bases and J shed 10 bases, with 13 bases lying between them. This CDR3 is CATSREVLRGSPLHF. The CDR3 coding sequence is TGTGCCACCAGCAGAGAGGTCCTGAGAGGATCACCCCTCCACTTT.